These T cell receptor beta chains were read from a single sample in a study of human T cells and chemical hapten exposure. TCRdb used MiXCR to reprocess the RACE reads, holding one entry per CDR3 protein. This table holds roughly 250,000 distinct CDR3 sequences, about 8.1% found once. Material: whole blood, obtained in connection with sensitization to the hapten diphenylcyclopropenone (DPC). Receptors originate from a woman in her thirties or forties with alopecia areata. Some clones in this sample may be carry-over from other donors' samples. CDR3s include the opening cysteine and the closing phenylalanine or tryptophan. Fields, in order: clone size, V gene, D gene, J gene, CDR3 DNA, CDR3 protein. A D gene is named only where the DNA matches it firmly. Size is omitted from some rows. Given values are once, few, many or a class for expanded clones.

-	TRBV7-2	-	TRBJ2-3	TGTGCCAGCAGCCGGAGACAACAAGATACGCAGTATTTT	CASSRRQQDTQYF
many	TRBV28	-	TRBJ2-7	TGTGCCAGCAGTTTGGCCCAGGGCTCCTACGAGCAGTACTTC	CASSLAQGSYEQYF
few	TRBV7-2	-	TRBJ2-3	TGTGCCAGCACTGGTTCGGGAGTGTCAAATACGCAGTATTTT	CASTGSGVSNTQYF
few	TRBV7-9	-	TRBJ2-2	TGTGCCAGCAGCTCTATCCCCCACACCGGGGAGCTGTTTTTT	CASSSIPHTGELFF
few	TRBV3-1	-	TRBJ2-7	TGTGCCAGCAGCCAAGAGCAAACAACAGTAGCCGAGCAGTACTTC	CASSQEQTTVAEQYF
-	TRBV5-1	TRBD1	TRBJ1-1	TGCGCCAGCAGCTTACGGACAGGGGGCTACACTGAAGCTTTCTTT	CASSLRTGGYTEAFF
many	TRBV28	-	TRBJ1-4	TGTGCCACCTCGACCGCCCGGAATGAAAAACTGTTTTTT	CATSTARNEKLFF
few	TRBV11-2	-	TRBJ2-3	TGTGCCAGCAGCTTAGGTGTATGGGACACAGATACGCAGTATTTT	CASSLGVWDTDTQYF
many	TRBV6-2/TRBV6-3	-	TRBJ1-1	TGTGCCAGCAGTCCACGGAACACTGAAGCTTTCTTT	CASSPRNTEAFF
few	TRBV5-5	TRBD2	TRBJ2-1	TGTGCCAGCAGCTTGGTGAGCGGGAGTATCGATGAGCAGTTCTTC	CASSLVSGSIDEQFF
few	TRBV6-2/TRBV6-3	TRBD2	TRBJ2-3	TGTGCCAGCAACTTCGGAGCGGGGTCTAGCACAGATACGCAGTATTTT	CASNFGAGSSTDTQYF
few	TRBV12-3/TRBV12-4	-	TRBJ2-2	TGTGCCAGCAGTTTCGGGGCGAGGACCGGGGAGCTGTTTTTT	CASSFGARTGELFF
many	TRBV10-3	-	TRBJ1-5	TGTGCCATCAGTGGGTATAGCAATCAGCCCCAGCATTTT	CAISGYSNQPQHF
-	TRBV7-3	-	TRBJ2-3	TGTGCCAGCAGCTTAAGCGGTGGGGGGCCGGTAGATACGCAGTATTTT	CASSLSGGGPVDTQYF
few	TRBV7-3	-	TRBJ2-1	TGTGCCAGCAGCTTGTCGACAGCAAATGAGCAGTTCTTC	CASSLSTANEQFF
-	TRBV3-1	TRBD2	TRBJ2-1	TGTGCCAGCAGCCACCTAGCGGGAGGGAACAATGAGCAGTTCTTC	CASSHLAGGNNEQFF
-	TRBV4-1	TRBD1	TRBJ2-2	TGCGCCAGCAGCTCACCGGGACAGGGGATCGGGGAGCTGTTTTTT	CASSSPGQGIGELFF
-	TRBV20-1	-	TRBJ2-7	TGCAGTGCTAGAGTACCAGGGGTGGGCGAGCAGTACTTC	CSARVPGVGEQYF
-	TRBV5-1	-	TRBJ2-1	TGCGCCAGCAGCTTGGAGGCTAGCTACTACTACAATGAGCAGTTCTTC	CASSLEASYYYNEQFF
-	TRBV28	TRBD2	TRBJ2-1	TGTGCCAGCCTAACTGGGACTAGCGCCACCAATGAGCAGTTCTTC	CASLTGTSATNEQFF
-	TRBV6-6	-	TRBJ2-3	TGTGCCAGCAGTTACTCGATACGCTACACCAGCACAGATACGCAGTATTTT	CASSYSIRYTSTDTQYF
many	TRBV7-9	-	TRBJ1-1	TGTGCCAGCAGCTTGGAGACACACACTGAAGCTTTCTTT	CASSLETHTEAFF
few	TRBV6-2/TRBV6-3	-	TRBJ2-7	TGTGCCAGCAGTCCCGGGACCTGGGGCTACGAGCAGTACTTC	CASSPGTWGYEQYF
-	TRBV5-1	-	TRBJ2-5	TGCGCCAGCAGCTTGGCTCTGGGGAGGAGGGCCCAAGAGACCCAGTACTTC	CASSLALGRRAQETQYF
-	TRBV15	TRBD2	TRBJ2-1	TGTGCCACCAGCAGGGCTCCGGGACTAGCGGGAGGAAATGAGCAGTTCTTC	CATSRAPGLAGGNEQFF
-	TRBV6-2/TRBV6-3	-	TRBJ1-2	TGTGCCAGCCGCTACGCTCTCAGTCGGGGAGGCTACACCTTC	CASRYALSRGGYTF
-	TRBV28	-	TRBJ2-3	TGTGCCATCTCCGAGGGAGACACAGATACGCAGTATTTT	CAISEGDTDTQYF
-	TRBV5-1	TRBD1	TRBJ2-2	TGCGCCAGCAGCCCCCGGACAGGGAACACCGGGGAGCTGTTTTTT	CASSPRTGNTGELFF
-	TRBV12-3/TRBV12-4	TRBD1	TRBJ1-4	TGTGCCAGCAGTAAGACAGGGGGTGGAGAAAAACTGTTTTTT	CASSKTGGGEKLFF
-	TRBV29-1	TRBD2	TRBJ2-2	TGCAGCGTTCGGTCAGCGGGAGGGCCTTCGGAGCTGTTTTTT	CSVRSAGGPSELFF
few	TRBV28	-	TRBJ2-7	TGTGCCAGCAGTTTAAGCCAGGTGCTAATGAGGGGCCCCTACGAGCAGTACTTC	CASSLSQVLMRGPYEQYF
-	TRBV12-3/TRBV12-4	-	TRBJ2-3	TGTGCCAGCAGTTCCCCGGGGGCGAGGGGGAATACGCAGTATTTT	CASSSPGARGNTQYF
-	TRBV20-1	-	TRBJ2-1	TGCAGTGCTAGCCCCATAGGCGCGGAGGCTAATGAGCAGTTCTTC	CSASPIGAEANEQFF
few	TRBV5-8	-	TRBJ1-5	TGTGCCAGCAGCCTGGTTGAGCCCCAGCATTTT	CASSLVEPQHF
many	TRBV18	TRBD2	TRBJ2-5	TGCGCCAGCAGCCCCCCGGGACTAGCGGGAGAGACCCAGTACTTC	CASSPPGLAGETQYF
-	TRBV3-1	TRBD2	TRBJ2-1	TGTGCCAGCAGACGGACTAGCGGGAGTTTTCGTGAAAGGAATGAGCAGTTCTTC	CASRRTSGSFRERNEQFF
-	TRBV25-1	-	TRBJ1-3	TGTGCCAGCAGTGCTCAGGTAACGATTGGAAACACCATATATTTT	CASSAQVTIGNTIYF
few	TRBV6-5	-	TRBJ2-4	TGTGCCAGCAGACAGACAGGTCGACTAGCCAAAAACATTCAGTACTTC	CASRQTGRLAKNIQYF
many	TRBV5-4	-	TRBJ2-5	TGTGCCAGCAGCTTGAAACGACAATGGGAGGCCCAGTACTTC	CASSLKRQWEAQYF
few	TRBV12-3/TRBV12-4	TRBD1	TRBJ2-3	TGTGCCAGCAGTTTATACAGGGGCCGCACAGATACGCAGTATTTT	CASSLYRGRTDTQYF
-	TRBV6-5	TRBD2	TRBJ2-7	TGTGCCAGCATGCTAGCGGGGGGCCAGGAGCAGTACTTC	CASMLAGGQEQYF
-	TRBV7-6	TRBD2	TRBJ2-1	TGTGCCAGCAGCTACCGGACTAGCGGGAACCATGAGCAGTTCTTC	CASSYRTSGNHEQFF
-	TRBV27	-	TRBJ1-5	TGTGCCAGCAGTTTATTGGGACATCAGCCCCAGCATTTT	CASSLLGHQPQHF
-	TRBV7-2	TRBD1	TRBJ2-1	TGTGCCAGCGTAAGGACAGGGGGCCCGAATGAGCAGTTCTTC	CASVRTGGPNEQFF
-	TRBV18	-	TRBJ2-5	TGTGCCAGCTCCGACCGGGGGAAAGTCATCGGCGGGGCAGAGACCCAGTACTTC	CASSDRGKVIGGAETQYF
few	TRBV4-1	TRBD1	TRBJ1-4	TGCGCCAGCAGTCTACAGGGGGTTGGTGAAAAACTGTTTTTT	CASSLQGVGEKLFF
few	TRBV5-6	-	TRBJ2-2	TGTGCCAGCAGCGTCTGGCGGGACAGGAACACCGGGGAGCTGTTTTTT	CASSVWRDRNTGELFF
few	TRBV12-3/TRBV12-4	TRBD1	TRBJ1-5	TGTGCCAGCAAGGGGGCAAGGAGTCAGCCCCAGCATTTT	CASKGARSQPQHF
-	TRBV20-1	TRBD1	TRBJ1-1	TGCAGTGCTAAGACAGGGGTGAGAACTGAAGCTTTCTTT	CSAKTGVRTEAFF
many	TRBV12-3/TRBV12-4	-	TRBJ2-2	TGTGCCAGCAGTTTCTTTGGTGCAGGCACCGGGGAGCTGTTTTTT	CASSFFGAGTGELFF
few	TRBV6-2/TRBV6-3	-	TRBJ2-1	TGTGCCAGCAGTTCCCTGGGACGATCATACAATGAGCAGTTCTTC	CASSSLGRSYNEQFF
-	TRBV20-1	-	TRBJ2-7	TGCAGTGCCAACCGCAGGGTCGAATCCTACGAGCAGTACTTC	CSANRRVESYEQYF
-	TRBV10-2	-	TRBJ1-6	TGCGCCAGCAGCCTAGGCCGAGGAGTTGATTCACCCCTCCACTTT	CASSLGRGVDSPLHF